Listed below are T cell receptor beta chains from one sample, sequenced in a study of T cells expressing NK-cell markers. TCRdb derives one entry per CDR3 protein from the 5' RACE reads, leaving out DNA. This listing includes about 260,000 distinct CDR3 sequences. Sequenced sample: blood T cells: a sorted CD56 or NKG2C T cell subset, CD4+ or CD8+ T cells, or bulk PBMC T cells (not recorded which). The receptors shown here come from a man between 18 and 29 years old in good health. The CDR3 runs from the conserved cysteine through the conserved F or W. Fields, in order: J gene, V gene, CDR3 protein.

>TRBJ2-5|TRBV10-3
CAISRTGKETQYF
>TRBJ2-1|TRBV20-1
CSAGGGAYNEQFF
>TRBJ2-1|TRBV5-6
CASSLVPRQYNEQFF
>TRBJ1-1|TRBV6-1
CASTNRAGVNTEAFF
>TRBJ2-3|TRBV10-1
CASSNLRESDTQYF
>TRBJ1-5|TRBV5-6
CASSLNRGSNQPQHF
>TRBJ1-1|TRBV7-2
CASSPGRANTEAFF
>TRBJ1-6|TRBV6-5
CASKETANSPLHF
>TRBJ2-3|TRBV27
CASSFIYTDTQYF
>TRBJ1-2|TRBV19
CATTRGGNYGYTF
>TRBJ2-1|TRBV6-5
CASGRANEQFF
>TRBJ2-7|TRBV12-3/TRBV12-4
CASSLGQGLYEQYF
>TRBJ2-3|TRBV20-1
CSARFPSTDTQYF
>TRBJ1-5|TRBV30
CAWGGGGQPQHF
>TRBJ2-7|TRBV18
CASSPTGSEQYF
>TRBJ2-1|TRBV12-3/TRBV12-4
CASSLEASGSVEQFF
>TRBJ1-5|TRBV19
CASSSNTPNQPQHF
>TRBJ2-1|TRBV7-2
CASSPFGQSSYNEQFF
>TRBJ2-2|TRBV12-3/TRBV12-4
CAGGGEGNTGELFF
>TRBJ2-5|TRBV29-1
CSVGPKLATQETQYF
>TRBJ2-7|TRBV6-5
CASSYNGLAGNEQYF
>TRBJ2-1|TRBV24-1
CATGIKQNNEQFF
>TRBJ1-2|TRBV5-1
CASSLGSNYGYTF
>TRBJ2-1|TRBV7-7
CASSFGQGYEQFF
>TRBJ2-3|TRBV9
CASSVRTHSLAGGTDTQYF
>TRBJ2-1|TRBV12-3/TRBV12-4
CASSSRQPEQFF
>TRBJ2-1|TRBV10-3
CAISEGTSGIIDEQFF
>TRBJ2-1|TRBV20-1
CSAAGGSGNEQFF
>TRBJ1-1|TRBV5-1
CASSGGGGPTEAFF
>TRBJ2-7|TRBV9
CASSVATGSYEQYF
>TRBJ1-5|TRBV7-8
CASSLVGGGAGQPQHF
>TRBJ2-1|TRBV2
CASSRDRNNEQFF
>TRBJ2-5|TRBV12-3/TRBV12-4
CASRRAGVETQYF
>TRBJ2-5|TRBV4-2
CASSRETGITFQETQYF
>TRBJ2-1|TRBV12-3/TRBV12-4
CASSKTGTKNNEQFF
>TRBJ2-3|TRBV7-8
CASSSKGRWDTQYF
>TRBJ2-3|TRBV11-2
CASRLTGADTQYF
>TRBJ2-1|TRBV11-2
CASSFWRLANSSTYNEQFF
>TRBJ2-1|TRBV24-1
CATSASARQFF
>TRBJ1-2|TRBV5-5
CASSSEGSAGYGYTF
>TRBJ2-1|TRBV4-2
CASSRQLARAHEQFF
>TRBJ2-3|TRBV4-3
CASSQVWDSTDTQYF